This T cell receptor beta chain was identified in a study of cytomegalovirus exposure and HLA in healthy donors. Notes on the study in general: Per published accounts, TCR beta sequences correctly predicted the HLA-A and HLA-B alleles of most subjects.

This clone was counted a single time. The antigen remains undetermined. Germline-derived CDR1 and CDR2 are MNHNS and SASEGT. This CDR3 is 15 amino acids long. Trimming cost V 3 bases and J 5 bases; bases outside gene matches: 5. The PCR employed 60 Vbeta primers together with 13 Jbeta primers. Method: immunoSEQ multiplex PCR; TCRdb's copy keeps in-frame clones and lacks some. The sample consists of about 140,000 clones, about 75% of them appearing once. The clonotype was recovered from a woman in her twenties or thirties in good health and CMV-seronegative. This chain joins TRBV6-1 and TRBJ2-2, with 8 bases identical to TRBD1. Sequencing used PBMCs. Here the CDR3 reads CASSDRQGWTGELFF. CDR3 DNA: TGTGCCAGCAGTGACCGACAGGGGTGGACCGGGGAGCTGTTTTTT.